This is a list of T cell receptor beta chains from one sample in a study of cytomegalovirus exposure and HLA in healthy donors. Using immunoSEQ multiplex PCR, the repertoire was profiled, and TCRdb retains in-frame clones only, with some absent. The data contain some 200,000 clones, roughly 68% of them singletons. Sequencing was performed on PBMCs. These receptors came from a man aged 40-49 years in good health and CMV-seropositive. Both conserved end residues are part of each CDR3. Fields, in order: V gene, D gene, J gene, clone size, CDR3 protein, CDR3 DNA. The D gene is left open where the match is weak. Clone size is stated in some rows and not others, as once, few, many or a class when expanded.

>TRBV18|-|TRBJ1-1|-
CASSISGSNTEAFF
TGTGCCAGCTCAATATCCGGGTCGAACACTGAAGCTTTCTTT
>TRBV19|-|TRBJ1-5|-
CASNRGDSNQPQHF
TGTGCCAGTAACCGGGGTGATAGCAATCAGCCCCAGCATTTT
>TRBV28|-|TRBJ2-3|-
CASRRLGTDTQYF
TGTGCCAGCAGGCGACTGGGCACAGATACGCAGTATTTT
>TRBV5-4|TRBD1|TRBJ1-6|-
CASSEGQVYNSPLHF
TGTGCCAGCAGCGAAGGACAGGTCTATAATTCACCCCTCCACTTT
>TRBV2|-|TRBJ1-6|-
CASSEGEGGDSPLHF
TGTGCCAGCAGTGAAGGGGAGGGGGGCGATTCACCCCTCCACTTT
>TRBV2|TRBD1|TRBJ2-5|-
CASSAVGDSNF
TGTGCCAGCAGTGCCGTCGGGGACAGCAACTTC
>TRBV9|TRBD2|TRBJ2-7|-
CASSGGGLYEQYF
TGTGCCAGCAGCGGGGGGGGGTTATACGAGCAGTACTTC
>TRBV10-3|TRBD1|TRBJ1-5|-
CAITPDRDNQPQHF
TGTGCCATCACCCCGGACAGGGACAATCAGCCCCAGCATTTT
>TRBV11-2|-|TRBJ2-6|-
CASSQVSGANVLTF
TGTGCCAGCAGCCAGGTTTCTGGGGCCAACGTCCTGACTTTC
>TRBV2|TRBD1|TRBJ1-2|-
CASSAEGAAYGYTF
TGTGCCAGCAGTGCGGAGGGGGCGGCCTATGGCTACACCTTC
>TRBV7-8|-|TRBJ2-1|-
CASSRSTGNRGNEQFF
TGTGCCAGCAGCCGCTCGACGGGGAACAGAGGCAATGAGCAGTTCTTC
>TRBV19|-|TRBJ1-2|-
CASSPGRSYGYTF
TGTGCCAGTAGTCCTGGCAGGTCCTATGGCTACACCTTC
>TRBV28|-|TRBJ2-7|-
CASRTGRYEQYF
TGTGCCAGCAGGACAGGGAGGTACGAGCAGTACTTC
>TRBV7-9|-|TRBJ1-1|few
CASSLGGGSWQDTEAFF
TGTGCCAGCAGCTTAGGGGGGGGGAGTTGGCAGGACACTGAAGCTTTCTTT
>TRBV27|TRBD1|TRBJ1-1|once
CASSFKAGGGFSEAFF
TGTGCCAGCAGTTTTAAAGCAGGGGGCGGTTTCTCTGAAGCTTTCTTT
>TRBV5-8|-|TRBJ2-1|few
CASSLRGSSWNEQFF
TGTGCCAGCAGCTTGAGGGGGTCCTCCTGGAATGAGCAGTTCTTC
>TRBV6-5|-|TRBJ1-2|few
CASSYSPPRSYGYTF
TGTGCCAGCAGTTACTCTCCTCCTCGGAGCTATGGCTACACCTTC
>TRBV6-1|-|TRBJ1-5|-
CASSEWLDTSNQPQHF
TGTGCCAGCAGTGAATGGTTGGACACCAGCAATCAGCCCCAGCATTTT
>TRBV23-1|TRBD2|TRBJ2-5|-
CASRQEAGTRGETQYF
TGCGCCAGCAGACAAGAGGCCGGGACTAGAGGAGAGACCCAGTACTTC
>TRBV27|-|TRBJ1-5|-
CASSSFKSGNQPQHF
TGTGCCAGCAGTTCATTCAAGAGCGGGAATCAGCCCCAGCATTTT
>TRBV5-6|-|TRBJ2-5|-
CASSPQTGDWQETQYF
TGTGCCAGCAGCCCCCAGACGGGGGATTGGCAAGAGACCCAGTACTTC
>TRBV6-7|-|TRBJ1-2|-
CASSPLSGYTF
TGTGCCAGCAGTCCGCTCAGTGGCTACACCTTC
>TRBV4-1|TRBD2|TRBJ2-3|once
CASSRGRGASTDTQYF
TGCGCCAGCAGCCGGGGGCGGGGGGCTAGCACAGATACGCAGTATTTT
>TRBV18|-|TRBJ1-2|-
CASSYPTGGGYTF
TGTGCCAGCTCGTACCCGACAGGCGGAGGCTACACCTTC
>TRBV19|-|TRBJ2-1|-
CASSMVSSYNEQFF
TGTGCCAGTAGTATGGTCAGTTCCTACAATGAGCAGTTCTTC
>TRBV7-2|TRBD1|TRBJ2-5|-
CASSLVGSAGGMETQYF
TGTGCCAGCAGCTTAGTAGGTTCGGCAGGGGGCATGGAGACCCAGTACTTC
>TRBV28|-|TRBJ1-5|-
CASSSTVSGDNQPQHF
TGTGCCAGCAGTTCGACAGTTTCAGGGGATAATCAGCCCCAGCATTTT
>TRBV7-6|TRBD1|TRBJ2-7|-
CASSLRDRSYEQYF
TGTGCCAGCAGCTTGCGGGACAGGTCCTACGAGCAGTACTTC
>TRBV6-1|-|TRBJ1-3|-
CASSEGAATRSGNTIYF
TGTGCCAGCAGTGAGGGTGCGGCAACCCGCTCTGGAAACACCATATATTTT
>TRBV11-2|-|TRBJ1-1|-
CASSENRVGGTEAFF
TGTGCCAGCAGCGAGAACAGGGTTGGGGGCACTGAAGCTTTCTTT